Below are 15 T cell receptor beta chains sequenced from a single sample in a study of T cell changes during pregnancy in multiple sclerosis. Measured with immunoSEQ multiplex PCR; TCRdb has only the in-frame clones, and not every one. The top ten clones hold around 1.3% of a sample with tens of thousands of clones, approximately 92% of them seen once. The sample consisted of peripheral blood. The receptors derive from a female donor with multiple sclerosis, enrolled in a pregnancy study.

The J gene is TRBJ1-1, the V gene TRBV6-5; unclear D gene. CDR1 and CDR2 from the germline V gene are MNHEY and SVGAGI. Trimming removed 5 bases at V and 0 bases at J, with 7 bases between. The CDR3 is 13 residues long. DNA for the CDR3: TGTGCCAGCAGTACCCAGTTGAACACTGAAGCTTTCTTT. Translating gives CASSTQLNTEAFF.

This chain links TRBV30 with TRBJ1-5, with 8 bases matching TRBD1. Germline-derived CDR1 and CDR2 are GTSNPN and SVGIG (reference sequence). V lost 2 bases to trimming and J lost 5 bases; unmatched junction nucleotides: 2. The CDR3 is made up of 13 amino acids. DNA for the CDR3: TGTGCCTGGAGTCTACAGGGGGATCAGCCCCAGCATTTT. Protein: CAWSLQGDQPQHF.

The chain combines TRBV6-5 with TRBJ1-5; D might be TRBD1 (5 bases). The ends were cut back, 4 bases at V and 9 bases at J, with 10 bases in the middle. The CDR3 consists of 12 residues. The germline gives CDR1 MNHEY, CDR2 SVGAGI. The CDR3 DNA reads TGTGCCAGCAGTTCCGGGGGGGGGCCCCAGCATTTT. Translation: CASSSGGGPQHF.

The chain couples TRBV15 to TRBJ2-2; perhaps TRBD2 as D (6 bases). Per germline, CDR1 LNHNV and CDR2 YYDKDF (reference sequence). Trimming cost V 5 bases and J 3 bases, with 19 bases left between them. The CDR3 extends over 17 amino acids. The CDR3 DNA reads TGTGCCACCAGCGCTCGTTATGGGGAGGCGGACACCGGGGAGCTGTTTTTT. Encoded protein: CATSARYGEADTGELFF.

The chain carries TRBV30 and TRBJ1-3, with unresolved D. The CDR3 runs 17 residues. CDR1 GTSNPN and CDR2 SVGIG come from the germline V gene (reference sequence). Trimming cost V 3 bases and J 0 bases, with 18 bases left between them. In nucleotides, the CDR3 is TGTGCCTGGAGCCTAACCCCGTACAGTCCCTCTGGAAACACCATATATTTT. Amino acids: CAWSLTPYSPSGNTIYF.

This clone was observed a handful of times. V usage is TRBV6-1 and J usage is TRBJ1-1; D uncertain. Germline lookup yields CDR1 MNHNS and CDR2 SASEGT. The length of the CDR3 is 13 residues. V dropped 5 bases and J dropped 1 base, with 8 bases sitting between them. The chain's CDR3 is CASSSRTNTEAFF. CDR3 DNA: TGTGCCAGCAGTTCCCGGACGAACACTGAAGCTTTCTTT.

The chain couples TRBV27 to TRBJ2-1, with 7 nucleotides matching TRBD2. The CDR3 is 16 amino acids. The V segment lost 6 bases and the J segment 6 bases; nucleotides outside the gene matches: 14. Germline CDR1 is MNHEY and CDR2 is SMNVEV (reference sequence). The CDR3 bases are TGTGCCAGCAGCCTTGTGGGGGGGGGTATTGCCAATGAGCAGTTCTTC. The encoded protein is CASSLVGGGIANEQFF.

The rearrangement joins TRBV7-2 to TRBJ2-1; D remains ambiguous. CDR3 length equals 15 residues. The V gene lost 1 base and the J gene lost 6 bases, with 13 bases spanning the gap. CDR1 SGHTA and CDR2 FQGNSA come from the germline V gene. The DNA of the CDR3 is TGTGCCAGCAGCTTAGTCGGGTCCGAGATCAATGAGCAGTTCTTC. Its protein product is CASSLVGSEINEQFF. Full variable domain (rest looked up from reference TRBV7-2 and TRBJ2-1): GAGVSQSPSNKVTEKGKDVELRCDPISGHTALYWYRQSLGQGLEFLIYFQGNSAPDKSGLPSDRFSAERTGGSVSTLTIQRTQQEDSAVYLCASSLVGSEINEQFFGPGTRLTVL.

The chain is built from TRBV30 and TRBJ2-7, with 12 bases matching TRBD1. The V and J ends lost 3 bases and 4 bases, in that order; junction bases with no gene match: 4. The CDR3 consists of 14 residues. The germline V gene has CDR1 GTSNPN and CDR2 SVGIG (reference sequence). The CDR3 is CAWSRDRGLYEQYF. For the CDR3, the DNA is TGTGCCTGGAGCCGGGACAGGGGGCTTTACGAGCAGTACTTC. Complete variable domain (other parts from reference TRBV30 and TRBJ2-7): SQTIHQWPATLVQPVGSPLSLECTVEGTSNPNLYWYRQAAGRGLQLLFYSVGIGQISSEVPQNLSASRPQDRQFILSSKKLLLSDSGFYLCAWSRDRGLYEQYFGPGTRLTVT.

This clone was recorded once. The J gene is TRBJ2-7, the V gene TRBV27, with D perhaps matching TRBD2 (5 bases). This CDR3 has 15 residues. V dropped 7 bases and J dropped 3 bases, with 19 bases sitting between them. Germline values: CDR1 MNHEY, CDR2 SMNVEV (reference sequence). The DNA of the CDR3 is TGTGCCAGCAAACTTACCCGGGATCAATTCTACGAGCAGTACTTC. Its protein product is CASKLTRDQFYEQYF.

The rearrangement links TRBV5-1 to TRBJ2-3; TRBD2 might be the D (6 bases). There are 15 residues in the CDR3. Deletions cut 0 bases from V and 3 bases from J, with 11 bases between. Germline-derived CDR1 and CDR2 are SGHRS and YFSETQ. The CDR3 DNA sequence: TGCGCCAGCAGCTTGGCCGTGGAGGGAACAGATACGCAGTATTTT. Its translation is CASSLAVEGTDTQYF.

J is TRBJ2-7 and V is TRBV5-1; D possibly corresponds to TRBD1 (5 bases). The CDR3 runs 13 residues. V was shortened by 5 bases and J by 4 bases, with 13 bases between the two germline ends. Per germline, CDR1 SGHRS and CDR2 YFSETQ. The CDR3 spells CASRGSQGYEQYF. The CDR3 DNA is TGCGCCAGCAGGGGATCGCAGGGATACGAGCAGTACTTC.

The chain carries TRBV10-1 and TRBJ2-7; D is possibly TRBD1 (6 bases). Germline V CDR1 and CDR2: WNHNN, SYGVQD (reference sequence). This CDR3 has 13 residues. Deletions cut 5 bases from V and 4 bases from J, with 12 bases between. CDR3 in amino acids: CASSWGQGYEQYF. CDR3 bases: TGCGCCAGCAGTTGGGGGCAAGGGTACGAGCAGTACTTC.

The genes are TRBV5-1 and TRBJ1-3; D is ambiguous. Deletions cut 0 bases from V and 0 bases from J, with 7 bases between. There are 15 residues in the CDR3. Germline V gene data show CDR1 as SGHRS and CDR2 as YFSETQ. CDR3 residues: CASSLGAFSGNTIYF. CDR3 in DNA: TGCGCCAGCAGCTTGGGGGCCTTCTCTGGAAACACCATATATTTT.

There are a few counts of this clone. The chain's CDR3 is CASSLRQGTGELFF. DNA of the CDR3: TGTGCCAGCAGCTTACGCCAGGGGACCGGGGAGCTGTTTTTT. This chain links TRBV7-9 with TRBJ2-2; the D gene is possibly TRBD1 (6 bases). The CDR3 sequence is 14 residues long. Germline V gene sequence: CDR1 SEHNR, CDR2 FQNEAQ (reference sequence). Trimming took off 2 bases at V and 5 bases at J, with 9 bases between the two ends.